Following are 13 T cell receptor beta chains from one sample sequenced in a study of beta chain features in type 1 diabetes. Findings of the study overall: Moderate yet significant TCRB CDR3 shortening was seen in Type 1 diabetes patients in all four CD4+ subsets.

Sequenced material consisted of expressed TCRB transcripts (all of the isolated RNA was reverse transcribed). Generated by immunoSEQ multiplex PCR, the TCRdb table keeps only in-frame clones and is missing some. The sample lists 350,000 to 450,000 clones; roughly 12% were seen once. No antigen is known for these receptors. Material for sequencing was naive CD4+ T cells from blood. The receptor source for this set is a woman between 18 and 29 years old with type 1 diabetes.

This clone showed up just a few times. The rearrangement uses TRBV2 and TRBJ2-1; possibly TRBD2 for D (5 bases). The germline V gene encodes CDR1 SNHLY and CDR2 FYNNEI. Trimming cost V 6 bases and J 0 bases, with 12 bases left between them. The CDR3 sequence is 15 residues long. The CDR3 sequence is CASREAAGSYNEQFF. Here the CDR3 DNA reads TGTGCCAGCAGGGAGGCAGCAGGCTCCTACAATGAGCAGTTCTTC.

This clone was observed a few times. V and J are TRBV7-6 and TRBJ2-6; no reliable D call. The V end lost 5 bases, the J end lost 0 bases, and 8 bases lay between the germline ends. The CDR3 loop spans 15 amino acids. CDR1 and CDR2 (germline): SGHVS, FNYEAQ. As DNA, the CDR3 is TGTGCCAGCAGCGTAACGAGCTCTGGGGCCAACGTCCTGACTTTC. Its protein product is CASSVTSSGANVLTF.

This clone was counted a few times. The chain recombines TRBV5-1 with TRBJ2-7; D possibly corresponds to TRBD1 (6 bases). Germline V gene sequence: CDR1 SGHRS, CDR2 YFSETQ. With 4 bases removed from V and 3 bases from J, the gap between germline ends came to 14 bases. The CDR3 runs 14 residues. The CDR3 sequence is CASSARDTLYEQYF. The DNA for the CDR3 is TGCGCCAGCAGCGCCCGGGACACCCTCTACGAGCAGTACTTC.

This clone was counted a few times. The same CDR3 is also encoded by other DNA sequences in this sample. This chain joins TRBV19 and TRBJ1-1; D is possibly TRBD1 (5 bases). Per the germline V gene, CDR1 is LNHDA and CDR2 is SQIVND (reference sequence). V lost 4 bases and J lost 0, with 9 bases in between. The CDR3 extends over 14 amino acids. CDR3 sequence reads: CASSNRGMNTEAFF. CDR3 coding DNA: TGTGCCAGTAGTAATCGGGGGATGAACACTGAAGCTTTCTTT. The variable domain in full, with the rest retrieved from reference TRBV19 and TRBJ1-1, is DGGITQSPKYLFRKEGQNVTLSCEQNLNHDAMYWYRQDPGQGLRLIYYSQIVNDFQKGDIAEGYSVSREKKESFPLTVTSAQKNPTAFYLCASSNRGMNTEAFFGQGTRLTVV.

The table lists this clone with a few counts. The chain employs TRBV29-1 and TRBJ2-1, with D maybe TRBD1 (6 bases). This CDR3 region has 14 residues. Germline V gene lookup returns CDR1 SQVTM and CDR2 ANQGSEA. The ends were cut back, 4 bases at V and 7 bases at J, with 17 bases in the middle. This chain's CDR3 is CSVAEGWTANEQFF. CDR3 sequence (DNA): TGCAGCGTTGCTGAAGGTTGGACAGCAAATGAGCAGTTCTTC.

This chain joins TRBV7-2 and TRBJ2-2; D gene ambiguous. Germline V gene data show CDR1 as SGHTA and CDR2 as FQGNSA. This CDR3 is built from 13 residues. The V end was cut by 4 bases, the J end by 0 bases, with 3 bases between. In DNA form, the CDR3 reads TGTGCCAGCAGCTCATCGAACACCGGGGAGCTGTTTTTT. Amino acids: CASSSSNTGELFF.

This clone was seen a handful of times. The CDR3 reads CASRSTYEQYF. The CDR3 nucleotides are TGTGCCAGCAGGTCTACCTACGAGCAGTACTTC. This chain links TRBV2 with TRBJ2-7; unclear D gene. The V end was cut by 6 bases, the J end by 2 bases, with 5 bases between. Germline CDR1 is SNHLY and CDR2 is FYNNEI. The CDR3 length is 11 residues.

On this clone itself: Different DNA sequences within this sample yield the same CDR3. This chain joins TRBV9 and TRBJ2-5, with D uncertain. The CDR3 spans 13 residues. CDR1 is SGDLS and CDR2 is YYNGEE in the germline V gene. V was trimmed by 0 bases and J by 2 bases, leaving 5 bases between them. The CDR3 reads CASSVGQQETQYF. In DNA, the CDR3 is TGTGCCAGCAGCGTAGGACAACAAGAGACCCAGTACTTC.

This clone was seen only a few times. The CDR3 DNA sequence: TGCAGGAGGACAGGCGTGTATGGCTACACCTTC. Translating gives CRRTGVYGYTF. The V call is TRBV20-1, the J call TRBJ1-2; TRBD1 agrees at 7 bases. The CDR3 is made up of 11 amino acids. CDR1 and CDR2 (germline): DFQATT, SNEGSKA (reference sequence).

This chain joins TRBV27 and TRBJ2-1; 12 bases match TRBD1. The germline V gene encodes CDR1 MNHEY and CDR2 SMNVEV (reference sequence). The CDR3 totals 16 residues. J lost 6 bases, V lost 1 base, and 4 bases had no gene match. The CDR3 DNA sequence: TGTGCCAGCAGTTTATGGGACAGGGGGCATGGCAATGAGCAGTTCTTC. This translates into CASSLWDRGHGNEQFF.

The chain has TRBV30 and TRBJ1-2; the D gene is possibly TRBD1 (6 bases). CDR3 size: 16 residues. CDR1 is GTSNPN, CDR2 SVGIG, per germline (reference sequence). Trimming took off 2 bases at V and 4 bases at J, with 20 bases between the two ends. CDR3 region: CAWSKVDSPVRYGYTF. CDR3 in DNA: TGTGCCTGGAGTAAGGTGGACAGCCCGGTCCGCTATGGCTACACCTTC.

A few counts support this clone. The rearrangement joins TRBV29-1 to TRBJ2-7, with D perhaps TRBD1 (5 bases). Germline CDR1 SQVTM, CDR2 ANQGSEA. Trimming cost V 4 bases and J 5 bases, with 12 bases left between them. CDR3 length: 12 residues. The CDR3 DNA reads as TGCAGCGTTGTTGCAGGGAACCACGAGCAGTACTTC. It is translated as CSVVAGNHEQYF.

This clone was detected a few times. The chain combines TRBV7-2 with TRBJ2-4, with TRBD2 as a possible D gene (6 bases). There are 13 residues in the CDR3. Trimming took off 2 bases at V and 8 bases at J, with 10 bases between the two ends. Germline values: CDR1 SGHTA, CDR2 FQGNSA. CDR3 nucleotide sequence: TGTGCCAGCAGCTTAAAAGGGGAGGACATTCAGTACTTC. Translated, it gives CASSLKGEDIQYF. The full variable domain, its missing parts supplied by reference TRBV7-2 and TRBJ2-4, is GAGVSQSPSNKVTEKGKDVELRCDPISGHTALYWYRQSLGQGLEFLIYFQGNSAPDKSGLPSDRFSAERTGGSVSTLTIQRTQQEDSAVYLCASSLKGEDIQYFGAGTRLSVL.